The 8 T cell receptor beta chains presented below share a single source sample, sequenced in a study of blood T cell repertoires in COVID-19. Profiled with immunoSEQ multiplex PCR; TCRdb holds only in-frame clones, not every one. The sample holds 200,000 to 250,000 clones, roughly 82% seen once. Sequencing used peripheral blood. The receptors here all came from a man older than 75 with acute or convalescent COVID-19.

J is TRBJ1-5 and V is TRBV14; 7 bases agree with TRBD1. V shed 4 bases, J shed 5 bases, and the junction held 2 bases outside the gene matches. The CDR3 length is 13 residues. Looked up from germline, CDR1 is SGHDN and CDR2 is FVKESK. CDR3 region: CASSPTGHQPQHF. Written as DNA, the CDR3 is TGTGCCAGCAGCCCGACAGGGCATCAGCCCCAGCATTTT.

The CDR3 region is CASSQPQGVGGEKLFF. The CDR3 bases are TGTGCCAGCAGCCAACCCCAGGGGGTAGGCGGTGAAAAACTGTTTTTT. The chain is built from TRBV4-2 and TRBJ1-4; TRBD1 aligns across 7 bases. V trimming: 2 bases; J trimming: 7 bases; junction bases outside the gene matches: 10. The germline CDR1 and CDR2 sequences are LGHNA and YNFKEQ. The CDR3 is 16 amino acids.

This clone showed up just once. This CDR3 is also generated by other DNA sequences in the sample. This chain uses TRBV5-1 with TRBJ1-2, with D possibly matching TRBD1 (6 bases). Germline assignment: CDR1 SGHRS and CDR2 YFSETQ. This CDR3 is built from 15 residues. Trimming shortened V by 0 bases and J by 2 bases, and 11 bases separated the two germline ends. CDR3 sequence: CASSLGGTGNYGYTF. The CDR3 bases are TGCGCCAGCAGCTTGGGAGGTACAGGGAACTATGGCTACACCTTC.

J is TRBJ2-1 and V is TRBV5-1; TRBD2 matches at 7 bases. The germline gives CDR1 SGHRS, CDR2 YFSETQ. After removal of 0 bases from V and 5 bases from J, the junction contained 5 bases not matched to a gene. The length of the CDR3 is 15 residues. The CDR3: CASSLGGRIDNEQFF. CDR3 sequence (DNA): TGCGCCAGCAGCTTGGGCGGGAGAATCGACAATGAGCAGTTCTTC.

The V call is TRBV5-4, the J call TRBJ2-5, with D possibly being TRBD1 (5 bases). The CDR3 extends over 16 amino acids. The V end was cut by 3 bases, the J end by 0 bases, with 15 bases between. Germline V gene data show CDR1 as SGHNT and CDR2 as YYREEE (reference sequence). The CDR3 DNA reads TGTGCCAGCAGCTCCATAGGGGTCCCCGACCAAGAGACCCAGTACTTC. Amino acids: CASSSIGVPDQETQYF.

The V and J genes are TRBV18 and TRBJ2-3, with 11 bases aligning to TRBD2. The germline CDR1 and CDR2 sequences are KGHSH and LQKENI. Trimming at V came to 1 base and at J to 7 bases, leaving 4 bases not matched to a gene. The CDR3 consists of 15 residues. The CDR3 DNA follows: TGTGCCAGCTCACCACGCGCTAGCGGGGGGTATACGCAGTATTTT. It translates to CASSPRASGGYTQYF.

J is TRBJ2-7 and V is TRBV3-1 (or the pseudogene TRBV3-2); the match to TRBD1 covers 8 bases. V trimming: 1 base; J trimming: 4 bases; junction bases outside the gene matches: 6. Germline assignment: CDR1 LGHDT and CDR2 YNNKEL (reference sequence). The CDR3 runs 15 residues. In DNA form, the CDR3 reads TGTGCCAGCAGCCAAGGGGGCAGGGGGCGGTACGAGCAGTACTTC. Amino acids: CASSQGGRGRYEQYF.

The chain combines TRBV4-3 with TRBJ2-2, with D maybe TRBD2 (5 bases). The CDR3 extends over 15 amino acids. Germline lookup yields CDR1 LGHNA and CDR2 YSLEER. V was shortened by 2 bases and J by 0 bases, with 7 bases between the two germline ends. The CDR3: CASSQNGANTGELFF. The CDR3 DNA sequence: TGCGCCAGCAGCCAAAACGGGGCGAACACCGGGGAGCTGTTTTTT.